The clone carrying this T cell receptor beta chain was recorded many times. This entry belongs to a study of spatial heterogeneity in lung cancer. Background on the study: Around 70 TRACERx patients with early, untreated non-small cell lung cancer donated samples.

As for time point: blood at routine non-recurrence follow-up after resection. Tumor, nontumor lung or frozen PBMC supplied whole RNA, sequenced without sorting. TCRdb passed the 5' RACE reads through MiXCR, listing each CDR3 protein once. The sample contains 17,000 or so distinct CDR3 sequences, less than 9.5% of which appear only once. Germline lookup yields CDR1 MNHNS and CDR2 SASEGT. Trimming took off 6 bases at V and 11 bases at J, with 11 bases between the two ends. This CDR3 region has 10 residues. The specimen comprised PBMCs, sampled at follow-up. The chain joins TRBV6-1 to TRBJ2-7; possible D gene TRBD2, 5 bases. This TCR came from a male donor with early-stage non-small cell lung cancer. The CDR3 region is CASSREKEYF. The CDR3 nucleotides are TGTGCCAGCAGCCGGGAAAAGGAGTACTTC.